The 17 T cell receptor beta chains reported below all come from one sample, sequenced in a study of blood T cell repertoires in COVID-19. Some clones are missing from TCRdb's copy, which holds only in-frame ones; the method was immunoSEQ multiplex PCR. Among around 280,000 clones, about nine tenths were seen once, and the ten largest hold roughly 2.2%. Sequenced: peripheral blood. The receptors originated from a woman aged 45-60 years who had recovered from COVID-19.

The chain joins TRBV19 to TRBJ2-2, with a tentative D call TRBD2 (6 bases). From germline, CDR1 is LNHDA and CDR2 SQIVND (reference sequence). CDR3 length: 14 residues. Trimming took off 2 bases at V and 4 bases at J, with 8 bases between the two ends. CDR3: CASSIMGGTGELFF. CDR3 nucleotide sequence: TGTGCCAGTAGTATAATGGGGGGCACCGGGGAGCTGTTTTTT. Based on the CDR3 plus reference TRBV19 and TRBJ2-2, the full variable domain is DGGITQSPKYLFRKEGQNVTLSCEQNLNHDAMYWYRQDPGQGLRLIYYSQIVNDFQKGDIAEGYSVSREKKESFPLTVTSAQKNPTAFYLCASSIMGGTGELFFGEGSRLTVL.

The rearrangement uses TRBV4-2 and TRBJ1-2; no reliable D call. Germline V lookup: CDR1 LGHNA, CDR2 YNFKEQ. This CDR3 has 13 amino acids. Trimming stripped 2 bases from V and 12 bases from J, with 16 bases between. CDR3 sequence reads: CASSQMGSGEHTF. CDR3 nucleotides: TGTGCCAGCAGCCAAATGGGAAGCGGGGAGCACACCTTC.

The V gene is TRBV13, the J gene TRBJ1-1; tentative D call: TRBD1 (6 bases). Trimming stripped 5 bases from V and 1 base from J, with 14 bases between. Germline CDR1 reads PRHDT; CDR2 reads FYEKMQ (reference sequence). The CDR3 spans 15 residues. CDR3 in amino acids: CASSPGAGSNTEAFF. CDR3 sequence (DNA): TGTGCCAGCAGCCCAGGGGCAGGGTCGAACACTGAAGCTTTCTTT.

This clone has a single count. The rearrangement links TRBV6-5 to TRBJ1-1, with TRBD1 as a possible D gene (5 bases). This CDR3 has 14 residues. Trimming cost V 6 bases and J 4 bases, with 15 bases left between them. Germline V gives CDR1 MNHEY, CDR2 SVGAGI. The CDR3, as DNA: TGTGCCAGCAGGCGCGGACAACTGATCACTGAAGCTTTCTTT. It is translated as CASRRGQLITEAFF.

The chain has TRBV28 and TRBJ1-1; maybe TRBD1 (5 bases). Looked up from germline, CDR1 is MDHEN and CDR2 is SYDVKM. V lost 2 bases and J 6 bases, leaving 10 bases between the germline ends. The CDR3 is 13 amino acids. The CDR3 DNA reads TGTGCCAGCAGTTTAAGGGGTCGCGCTGAAGCTTTCTTT. As protein: CASSLRGRAEAFF.

The CDR3 DNA reads as TGTGCCAGCAGCACAGGGGGGAGGCCTGGCTACACCTTC. Its translation is CASSTGGRPGYTF. This chain links TRBV25-1 with TRBJ1-2, with 8 nucleotides matching TRBD1. CDR3 length equals 13 residues. Germline assignment: CDR1 MGHDK and CDR2 SYGVNS. V dropped 6 bases and J dropped 7; count of bases not matched to a gene: 7.

The chain couples TRBV7-3 to TRBJ2-3; D may be TRBD2 (7 bases). The V end lost 5 bases, the J end lost 8 bases, and 26 bases lay between the germline ends. The CDR3 runs to 17 residues. Germline values: CDR1 SGHTA, CDR2 FQGTGA. In nucleotides, the CDR3 is TGTGCCAGCAGCCCCGGTGGAGGGGGGGCCTTTTCCGGTACGCAGTATTTT. This translates into CASSPGGGGAFSGTQYF.

The rearrangement uses TRBV2 and TRBJ1-3; no definite D call. Trimming removed 1 base from V and 7 bases from J, with 5 bases in between. The germline V gene encodes CDR1 SNHLY and CDR2 FYNNEI. The CDR3 extends over 12 amino acids. This CDR3 reads CASSEGRNTIYF. For the CDR3, the DNA is TGTGCCAGCAGTGAAGGGCGGAACACCATATATTTT.

The chain recombines TRBV21-1 with TRBJ2-5; TRBD1, the table's D call, lacks a check against the DNA. TRBV21-1 is flagged as a pseudogene. This CDR3 has 14 residues. The CDR3 spells CASSKRDSEETQYF. As DNA, the CDR3 is TGTGCCAGCAGCAAAAGGGACAGTGAAGAGACCCAGTACTTC.

The chain uses TRBV5-6 and TRBJ1-1, with D tentatively TRBD1 (5 bases). The CDR3 sequence is 12 residues long. Germline assignment: CDR1 SGHDT and CDR2 YYEEEE. V lost 1 base and J 8 bases, leaving 9 bases between the germline ends. The CDR3, as DNA: TGTGCCAGCAGCTTGTCGGCAGGGGAAGCTTTCTTT. Protein product: CASSLSAGEAFF.

The rearrangement uses TRBV9 and TRBJ2-2; 8 positions agree with TRBD1. Germline loops: CDR1 SGDLS, CDR2 YYNGEE. V was pared by 3 bases and J by 2 bases, with 6 bases of the junction left unmatched. CDR3 length: 16 amino acids. The DNA of the CDR3 is TGTGCCAGCAGCGCCACGCCAGGGGGCAACACCGGGGAGCTGTTTTTT. Translating gives CASSATPGGNTGELFF.

The chain has TRBV25-1 and TRBJ1-2, with D perhaps TRBD1 (6 bases). Germline lookup yields CDR1 MGHDK and CDR2 SYGVNS. V was cut by 3 bases and J by 8 bases, with 22 bases left in between. The CDR3 totals 16 residues. The CDR3 loop is CASSDSRVGGGMGYTF. Written as DNA, the CDR3 is TGTGCCAGCAGTGACTCCCGTGTGGGTGGGGGCATGGGCTACACCTTC.

The CDR3 protein is CASSLRGTGVGGYTF. CDR3 nucleotides: TGTGCCAGCAGCCTTCGAGGGACAGGGGTTGGCGGCTACACCTTC. The chain links TRBV7-8 to TRBJ1-2, with TRBD1 identical over 10 bases. The junction had 11 bases not matched to a gene; V was cut back by 5 bases and J by 8 bases. The germline V gene encodes CDR1 SGHVS and CDR2 FQNEAQ. The CDR3 has 15 residues.

The rearrangement uses TRBV7-2 and TRBJ2-7; TRBD2 matches 11 bases. The CDR3 has 15 amino acids. V shed 3 bases and J 3 bases; nucleotides not matched to a gene: 4. CDR1 is SGHTA, CDR2 FQGNSA, per germline. CDR3 DNA: TGTGCCAGCAGCTTCCTAGCGGGGGGCCGCTACGAGCAGTACTTC. Its translation is CASSFLAGGRYEQYF.

The chain combines TRBV18 with TRBJ2-1; TRBD2 is a possible D gene (6 bases). This CDR3 is 13 amino acids long. CDR1 and CDR2 from the germline V gene are KGHSH and LQKENI. V was cut by 3 bases and J by 6 bases, with 9 bases left in between. CDR3 in amino acids: CASSPGLGNEQFF. CDR3 DNA: TGTGCCAGCTCACCGGGACTCGGCAATGAGCAGTTCTTC.

The chain combines TRBV11-2 with TRBJ1-1; D not certain. CDR1 SGHAT and CDR2 FQNNGV come from the germline V gene. The V end lost 1 base, the J end lost 0 bases, and 9 bases lay between the germline ends. The CDR3 length is 15 residues. CDR3 loop: CASSLARSMNTEAFF. CDR3 coding DNA: TGTGCCAGCAGCTTAGCGCGGAGCATGAACACTGAAGCTTTCTTT.

V and J are TRBV5-1 and TRBJ2-6, with D tentatively TRBD2 (5 bases). V lost 2 bases, J lost 0 bases, and 9 bases lay in between. Germline CDR1 is SGHRS and CDR2 is YFSETQ. The CDR3 sequence is 16 residues long. This CDR3 is CASSFGGSSGANVLTF. DNA for the CDR3: TGCGCCAGCAGCTTTGGTGGGAGCTCTGGGGCCAACGTCCTGACTTTC.